This TCR beta chain is from a study of shared clonotypes between healthy human individuals. Whole-study context: Donor ages ranged 18 to 49 years: two women, a few men.

Trimming cost V 3 bases and J 1 base, with 9 bases left between them. This CDR3 contains 14 residues. Looked up from germline, CDR1 is LGHNA and CDR2 is YSLEER. The authors split each subset's genomic DNA evenly across several immunoSEQ plates. Measured with immunoSEQ multiplex PCR; TCRdb has only the in-frame clones, and not every one. Altogether roughly 660,000 clones are present, 90% being singletons, with the ten largest covering 34%. The V call is TRBV4-3, the J call TRBJ1-1, with D maybe TRBD1 (5 bases). Sequencing input: memory CD8+ T cells from PBMCs. The sample's subset: CD45RO+ cells pooled with CCR7-negative TemRA cells. The sequence came from a man aged 18 to 29 in good health. Some clones in this sample may be carry-over from other donors' samples. CDR3 region: CASSQGLKNTEAFF. The CDR3 nucleotides read TGCGCCAGCAGCCAGGGACTAAAGAACACTGAAGCTTTCTTT.